This TCR beta chain was identified in a study of post-analysis software for immune sequencing data. Turning to the study itself: Secondary progressive, relapsing-remitting and progressive-relapsing multiple sclerosis were among the included disease courses.

As regards this clonotype: Its cognate antigen is unknown.

The germline V gene encodes CDR1 SQVTM and CDR2 ANQGSEA. The CDR3 has 14 residues. The ends were cut back, 4 bases at V and 1 base at J, with 13 bases in the middle. The TCR beta cDNA libraries contained unique molecular identifiers. Each CDR3 protein gets one entry after TCRdb re-called the PCR reads with MiXCR. The table has over 700,000 distinct CDR3 sequences, roughly 30% seen once. Findings and caveats of the study: Patients carried five TRBV segments more frequently than controls did, and TRBV5-6, TRBV5-1 and TRBV20-1 were among them. Controls had significantly higher normalized Chao1 diversity than multiple sclerosis patients.

This clonotype originated in a girl aged 5 to 17 with multiple sclerosis. Specimen: blood. The rearrangement links TRBV29-1 to TRBJ1-2; D remains unclear. DNA of the CDR3: TGCAGCGTTGCCCCCGGCGGAGATAACTATGGCTACACCTTC. Amino acids: CSVAPGGDNYGYTF.